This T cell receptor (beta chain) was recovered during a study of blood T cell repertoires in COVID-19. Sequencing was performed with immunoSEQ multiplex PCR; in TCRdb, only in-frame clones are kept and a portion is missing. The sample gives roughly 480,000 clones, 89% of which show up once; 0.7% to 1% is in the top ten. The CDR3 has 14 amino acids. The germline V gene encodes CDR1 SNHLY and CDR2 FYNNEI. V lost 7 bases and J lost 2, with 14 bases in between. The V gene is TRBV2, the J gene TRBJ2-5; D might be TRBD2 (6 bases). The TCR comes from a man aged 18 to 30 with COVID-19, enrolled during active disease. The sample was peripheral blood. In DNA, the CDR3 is TGTGCCAGCACAGATGGGCGGGGACAAGAGACCCAGTACTTC. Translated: CASTDGRGQETQYF.